This T cell receptor beta chain came from a study of vaccination effects on CD4 cells after COVID-19. Whole-study findings and limits: No early post-infection timepoints were available in the study, which also included few convalescent patients. Late after vaccination, infection- and vaccine-induced clones showed marked clonal contraction.

Produced via immunoSEQ multiplex PCR; TCRdb's table is partial and in-frame only. The sample shows approximately 70,000 clones, around 81% of them seen only once. To note about this clone: Its antigen is unknown.

CDR1 GTSNPN and CDR2 SVGIG come from the germline V gene (reference sequence). The CDR3 is made up of 13 amino acids. Between the trimmed V and J ends, which lost 5 bases and 3 bases, there was a span of 13 bases. ViraFEST used viral peptide pools to expand antigen-specific CD4+ T cells before sequencing. With more than 9 days of culture completed, CD4+ T cells were isolated. Each person got two doses of an mRNA SARS-CoV-2 vaccine, BNT162b2 or mRNA-1273. The researchers cultured 1.5 million to 2.5 million PBMC per well with 8 to 10 IU/ml IL-2 and roughly 10 ug/ml peptides. V gene TRBV30 combines with J gene TRBJ1-2; perhaps TRBD1 as D (5 bases). The source is a human donor who received a COVID-19 vaccine. The specimen comprised CD4+ T cells from PBMCs cultured with HCoV-229E spike peptides, sampled after COVID-19 vaccination. The CDR3 DNA reads TGTGCCTGGGCGCGACAGCGATACTATGGCTACACCTTC. It yields the protein CAWARQRYYGYTF. The full variable domain, in which reference TRBV30 and TRBJ1-2 provide the parts outside the CDR3, is SQTIHQWPATLVQPVGSPLSLECTVEGTSNPNLYWYRQAAGRGLQLLFYSVGIGQISSEVPQNLSASRPQDRQFILSSKKLLLSDSGFYLCAWARQRYYGYTFGSGTRLTVV.